This TCR beta chain was profiled in a study of blood T cells in healthy people across ages. The germline V and J ends were trimmed by 5 bases and 7 bases, with 12 bases remaining between them. The CDR3 spans 13 residues. Germline CDR1 and CDR2: SEHNR and FQNEAQ (reference sequence). The second PCR ran 7 to 11 cycles with a sample-barcoded 5' primer and J-beta primers. A template-switch adaptor containing 12 random nucleotides labeled each cDNA molecule. Per sample, CDR3-containing paired-end reads numbered at least 2.5 million. TCRdb reprocessed the 5' RACE reads with MiXCR, giving one entry per CDR3 protein. Among around 800,000 distinct CDR3 sequences listed, under 80% were seen once. Whole-study results and caveats: Both higher diversity and more naive CD4+ cells marked long-lived donors when set against aged donors.

At least ten counts were recorded for this clonotype. The antigen is not known. In terms of origin and age, donors were healthy Caucasian individuals from Russia aged roughly 6 to 95. Sample: blood. The sequence derives from a man aged 25 to 40 in good health. V gene TRBV7-9 combines with J gene TRBJ2-1; D is unresolved. CDR3 sequence: CASSPYVDNEQFF. In DNA, the CDR3 is TGTGCCAGCAGCCCGTACGTAGATAATGAGCAGTTCTTC.